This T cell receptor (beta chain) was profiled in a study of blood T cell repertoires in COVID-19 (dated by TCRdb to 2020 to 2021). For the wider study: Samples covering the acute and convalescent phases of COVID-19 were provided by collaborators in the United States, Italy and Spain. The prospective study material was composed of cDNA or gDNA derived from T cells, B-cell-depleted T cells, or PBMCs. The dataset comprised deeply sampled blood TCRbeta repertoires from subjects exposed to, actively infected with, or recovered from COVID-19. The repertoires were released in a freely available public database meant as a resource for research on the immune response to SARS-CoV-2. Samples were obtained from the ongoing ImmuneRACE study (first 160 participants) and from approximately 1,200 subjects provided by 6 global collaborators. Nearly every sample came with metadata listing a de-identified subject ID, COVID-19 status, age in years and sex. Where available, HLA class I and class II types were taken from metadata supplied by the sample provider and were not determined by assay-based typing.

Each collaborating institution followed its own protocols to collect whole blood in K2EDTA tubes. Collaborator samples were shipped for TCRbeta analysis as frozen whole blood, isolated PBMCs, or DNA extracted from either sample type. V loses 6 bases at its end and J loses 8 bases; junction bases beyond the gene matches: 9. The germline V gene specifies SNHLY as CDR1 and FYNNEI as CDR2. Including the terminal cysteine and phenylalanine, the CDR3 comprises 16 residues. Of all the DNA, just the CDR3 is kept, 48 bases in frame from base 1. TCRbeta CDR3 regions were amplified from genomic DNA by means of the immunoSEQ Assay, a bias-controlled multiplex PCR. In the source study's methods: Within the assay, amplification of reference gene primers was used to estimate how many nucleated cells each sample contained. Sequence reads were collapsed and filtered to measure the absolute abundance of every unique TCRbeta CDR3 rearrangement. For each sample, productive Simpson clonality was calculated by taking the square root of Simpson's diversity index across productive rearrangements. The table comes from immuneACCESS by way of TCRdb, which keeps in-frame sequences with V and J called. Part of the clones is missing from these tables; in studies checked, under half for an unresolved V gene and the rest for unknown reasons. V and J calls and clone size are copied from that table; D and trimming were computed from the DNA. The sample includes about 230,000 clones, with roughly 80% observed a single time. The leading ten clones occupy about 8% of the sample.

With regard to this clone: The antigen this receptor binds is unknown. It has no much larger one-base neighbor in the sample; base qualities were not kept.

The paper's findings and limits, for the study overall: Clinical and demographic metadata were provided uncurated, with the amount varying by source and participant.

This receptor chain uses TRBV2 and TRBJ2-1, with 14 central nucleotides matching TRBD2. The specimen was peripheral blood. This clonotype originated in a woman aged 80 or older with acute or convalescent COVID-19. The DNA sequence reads TGTGCCAGCAGCCCGACTAGCGGGGGGGCTGGGGATGAGCAGTTCTTC. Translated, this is CASSPTSGGAGDEQFF.